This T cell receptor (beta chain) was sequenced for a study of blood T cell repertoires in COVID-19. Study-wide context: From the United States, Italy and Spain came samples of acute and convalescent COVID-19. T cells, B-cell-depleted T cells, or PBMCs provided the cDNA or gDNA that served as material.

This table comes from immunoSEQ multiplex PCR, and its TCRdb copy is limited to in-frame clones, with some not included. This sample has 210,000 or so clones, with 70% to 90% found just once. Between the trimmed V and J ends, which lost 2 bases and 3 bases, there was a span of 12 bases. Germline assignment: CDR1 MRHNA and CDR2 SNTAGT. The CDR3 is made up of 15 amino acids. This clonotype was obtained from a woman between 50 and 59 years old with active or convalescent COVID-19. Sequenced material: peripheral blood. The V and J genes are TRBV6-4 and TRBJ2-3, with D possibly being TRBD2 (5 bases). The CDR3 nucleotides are TGTGCCAGCAGTGACATCCCGGGGTCAACAGATACGCAGTATTTT. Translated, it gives CASSDIPGSTDTQYF.